This T cell receptor beta chain was retrieved from a study of T cells after yellow fever vaccination. Study outcomes and limitations: Though weaker, the secondary response peaked faster, on day 5 versus 15.

Details on this clonotype: Its antigen is as yet unknown.

A universal primer site and UMIs were added as TCR cDNA was made by 5'RACE template switching. MiXCR, applied by TCRdb to the 5' RACE reads, yields one record per CDR3 protein. The sample consists of roughly 320,000 distinct CDR3 sequences, around a tenth of them appearing once. Germline assignment: CDR1 SGHVS and CDR2 FNYEAQ. The CDR3 spans 12 residues. V was cut by 4 bases and J by 8 bases, with 11 bases left in between. The input for sequencing was CD4+ T cells sorted from PBMCs, taken 45 days after the yellow fever booster vaccination. This rearrangement joins TRBV7-6 to TRBJ1-2; D gene uncertain. This TCR was recovered from a young man who received the YFV17D yellow fever vaccine. CDR3 sequence: CASSSPGRGYTF. In DNA, the CDR3 is TGTGCCAGCAGCTCCCCCGGGCGCGGCTACACCTTC.